The clone carrying this T cell receptor beta chain has just a few counts. Noted time point: pre-treatment baseline. A fixed DNA input of 350 ng was used per bulk PBMC sample. Profiling relied on immunoSEQ multiplex PCR, and the TCRdb table lists in-frame clones only, not all of them. Counted here are around 11,000 clones, over 65% occurring once; the ten biggest clones make up approximately 19%. This record belongs to a study of blood T cell dynamics during melanoma immunotherapy. CDR3 size: 14 residues. The germline gives CDR1 LNHNV, CDR2 YYDKDF (reference sequence). Trimming pared 0 bases from V and 2 bases from J, leaving 7 bases between.

The TCR was taken from a human donor with melanoma. The sequenced sample was blood, obtained from a patient treated with checkpoint blockade. The chain links TRBV15 to TRBJ2-5; no reliable D call. The chain's CDR3 is CATSRELLQETQYF. DNA for the CDR3: TGTGCCACCAGCAGAGAACTCCTGCAAGAGACCCAGTACTTC.